This T cell receptor beta chain stems from a study of blood T cell repertoires in COVID-19. As for the study in general: The origin of the acute and convalescent COVID-19 samples was the United States, Italy and Spain. The cDNA or gDNA used as material had been derived from T cells, B-cell-depleted T cells, or PBMCs.

Authors' methods: For nucleated cells, counts were estimated from reference gene primer amplification. The table came from immunoSEQ multiplex PCR; TCRdb's copy has only in-frame clones and leaves some out. V, J and clone size are taken as reported in that table, and D and trimming were inferred from the DNA itself. The repertoire includes approximately 84,000 clones, 83% of them detected once, and under 35% sits in the top ten. The CDR3 contains 13 residues. Unmatched junction bases numbered 4, after V lost 6 bases and J lost 6 bases. In germline, CDR1 is ENHRY, CDR2 SYGVKD. The sequence was collected from a woman over 75 with acute or convalescent COVID-19. This chain connects TRBV10-3 to TRBJ1-2; 10 bases are a match to TRBD1. The specimen sequenced was peripheral blood. The CDR3 loop reads CAIRTGGADGYTF. The CDR3 region has the DNA TGTGCCATCAGGACAGGGGGCGCGGATGGCTACACCTTC.